These 15 T cell receptor beta chains share one sample of origin, sequenced in a study of cytomegalovirus exposure and HLA in healthy donors. Primers included in the PCR were 60 Vbeta and 13 Jbeta primers. Libraries were prepared by immunoSEQ multiplex PCR; TCRdb keeps only in-frame clonotypes and omits some of them. The repertoire holds fewer than 200,000 clones, with roughly 80% as singletons. Source material: PBMCs. The receptors derive from a man in his thirties or forties in good health and CMV-seronegative.

The chain has TRBV10-3 and TRBJ2-7; 8 nucleotides agree with TRBD2. Trimming took 6 bases from V and 4 from J; bases not matched to a gene: 8. From germline, CDR1 is ENHRY and CDR2 SYGVKD. There are 14 residues in the CDR3. The CDR3 here is CAIRSLAGGYEQYF. As DNA, the CDR3 is TGTGCCATCAGGTCACTGGCGGGAGGTTACGAGCAGTACTTC.

The sample holds a few counts of this clone. The chain is built from TRBV5-4 and TRBJ2-1; the match to TRBD1 covers 10 bases. Trimming at V came to 7 bases and at J to 1 base, leaving 5 bases not matched to a gene. From germline, CDR1 is SGHNT and CDR2 YYREEE (reference sequence). The CDR3 runs to 15 residues. The CDR3 loop is CASGGQGGSYNEQFF. The DNA of the CDR3 is TGTGCCAGCGGCGGACAGGGGGGTTCCTACAATGAGCAGTTCTTC.

The CDR3 region has the DNA TGTGCCAGCTCGCGATCAGGACTAGCGGGCACAGATACGCAGTATTTT. Translated, it gives CASSRSGLAGTDTQYF. The V call is TRBV18, the J call TRBJ2-3; TRBD2 matches at 10 bases. V shed 6 bases and J 1 base; nucleotides not matched to a gene: 7. This CDR3 is built from 16 residues. Germline V gene sequence: CDR1 KGHSH, CDR2 LQKENI.

The chain uses TRBV7-2 and TRBJ1-2; TRBD1 agrees at 8 bases. CDR3 length: 14 residues. Germline CDR1 is SGHTA and CDR2 is FQGNSA. The V segment lost 5 bases and the J segment 4 bases; nucleotides outside the gene matches: 6. In DNA, the CDR3 is TGTGCCAGCAGCCCGCAGGGGGCTGGCTATGGCTACACCTTC. Translation: CASSPQGAGYGYTF. Variable domain in full (rest from reference TRBV7-2 and TRBJ1-2): GAGVSQSPSNKVTEKGKDVELRCDPISGHTALYWYRQSLGQGLEFLIYFQGNSAPDKSGLPSDRFSAERTGGSVSTLTIQRTQQEDSAVYLCASSPQGAGYGYTFGSGTRLTVV.

This clone has a handful of counts. The rearrangement joins TRBV5-6 to TRBJ2-1; 9 bases are a match to TRBD2. The CDR3 spans 14 residues. V shed 0 bases, J shed 10 bases, and the junction held 5 bases outside the gene matches. Germline lookup yields CDR1 SGHDT and CDR2 YYEEEE. CDR3 in amino acids: CASSLGLAEGEQFF. As DNA, the CDR3 is TGTGCCAGCAGCTTGGGACTAGCGGAAGGGGAGCAGTTCTTC. The whole variable domain, remainder taken from reference TRBV5-6 and TRBJ2-1, is DAGVTQSPTHLIKTRGQQVTLRCSPKSGHDTVSWYQQALGQGPQFIFQYYEEEERQRGNFPDRFSGHQFPNYSSELNVNALLLGDSALYLCASSLGLAEGEQFFGPGTRLTVL.

V is TRBV11-3 and J is TRBJ2-5, with 9 bases lining up with TRBD1. Per the germline V gene, CDR1 is SGHNT and CDR2 is YENEEA. This CDR3 contains 15 residues. The V segment lost 1 base and the J segment 2 bases; nucleotides outside the gene matches: 2. CDR3 loop: CASSLGGTGQETQYF. CDR3 coding DNA: TGTGCCAGCAGCTTAGGGGGGACAGGGCAAGAGACCCAGTACTTC.

V is TRBV7-8 and J is TRBJ2-1, with a tentative D call TRBD2 (7 bases). V lost 1 base, J lost 7 bases, and 17 bases lay in between. There are 16 residues in the CDR3. CDR1 is SGHVS and CDR2 is FQNEAQ in the germline V gene. The CDR3 loop is CASSLVRGAAGNEQFF. CDR3 coding DNA: TGTGCCAGCAGCTTAGTCCGGGGGGCCGCGGGTAATGAGCAGTTCTTC.

V and J are TRBV10-3 and TRBJ2-7, with 9 bases that match TRBD2. The length of the CDR3 is 15 residues. Germline CDR1 is ENHRY and CDR2 is SYGVKD. Trimming at V came to 3 bases and at J to 2 bases, leaving 5 bases not matched to a gene. The CDR3 region is CAISETSGHTYEQYF. For the CDR3, the DNA is TGTGCCATCAGTGAAACTAGCGGGCACACCTACGAGCAGTACTTC.

V and J are TRBV15 and TRBJ2-1; D is ambiguous. The V gene lost 2 bases and the J gene lost 0 bases, with 8 bases spanning the gap. The CDR3 totals 15 residues. CDR1 is LNHNV, CDR2 YYDKDF, per germline (reference sequence). The CDR3 loop reads CATSRSPSSYNEQFF. The CDR3 nucleotides are TGTGCCACCAGCAGAAGTCCCAGCTCCTACAATGAGCAGTTCTTC.

J is TRBJ1-1 and V is TRBV7-3; TRBD1 is a possible D gene (5 bases). The germline gives CDR1 SGHTA, CDR2 FQGTGA. V was clipped by 5 bases and J by 1 base, with 20 bases between them. The CDR3 spans 17 residues. In nucleotides, the CDR3 is TGTGCCAGCAGCAACCTCGGTCGGGAGGGGTCGAACACTGAAGCTTTCTTT. Translating it yields CASSNLGREGSNTEAFF.

The chain combines TRBV28 with TRBJ1-2; 8 bases map to TRBD1. J was trimmed by 3 bases and V by 2 bases; bases with no gene match: 11. The length of the CDR3 is 17 residues. CDR1 MDHEN and CDR2 SYDVKM come from the germline V gene. CDR3 bases: TGTGCCAGCAGTTTACGGGCGACAGGGGAGATTTACTATGGCTACACCTTC. Translating it yields CASSLRATGEIYYGYTF.

With regard to this clone: The sample contains more than one DNA sequence encoding this CDR3. The chain carries TRBV5-6 and TRBJ2-5; 7 nucleotides line up with TRBD1. This CDR3 comprises 13 residues. The V gene's germline CDR1 is SGHDT and CDR2 YYEEEE. V trimming: 4 bases; J trimming: 5 bases; junction bases outside the gene matches: 5. CDR3 bases: TGTGCCAGCAGCGACAGGGTTCAGGAGACCCAGTACTTC. This translates into CASSDRVQETQYF. The complete variable domain, with remaining parts taken from reference TRBV5-6 and TRBJ2-5, reads DAGVTQSPTHLIKTRGQQVTLRCSPKSGHDTVSWYQQALGQGPQFIFQYYEEEERQRGNFPDRFSGHQFPNYSSELNVNALLLGDSALYLCASSDRVQETQYFGPGTRLLVL.

The V and J genes are TRBV7-9 and TRBJ2-2; D is ambiguous. Per germline, CDR1 SEHNR and CDR2 FQNEAQ (reference sequence). Trimming removed 0 bases at V and 6 bases at J, with 5 bases between. CDR3 length equals 13 residues. CDR3 protein: CASSLASSGELFF. In DNA, the CDR3 is TGTGCCAGCAGCTTAGCGTCGTCCGGGGAGCTGTTTTTT.

This clone was picked up one time. The chain joins TRBV29-1 to TRBJ1-1; D is unresolved. CDR1 SQVTM and CDR2 ANQGSEA come from the germline V gene. The CDR3 is 11 residues long. V lost 6 bases, J lost 6 bases, and 11 bases lay in between. The CDR3 loop is CSVRSGSEAFF. For the CDR3, the DNA is TGCAGCGTCCGGTCGGGATCTGAAGCTTTCTTT.

This clone was found once. The CDR3 bases are TGTGCCAGAAGCCCGGGACTAGTGGGGGTCCAAGAGACCCAGTACTTC. As protein: CARSPGLVGVQETQYF. The chain carries TRBV5-3 and TRBJ2-5, with TRBD2 matching over 8 bases. TRBV5-3 counts as an open reading frame of uncertain function. J was trimmed by 1 base and V by 4 bases; bases with no gene match: 9. This CDR3 is built from 16 residues.